This note documents a single T cell receptor (beta chain) sequence. The antigen this receptor binds is unknown. No clone much larger than this one lies a single base away; base qualities are absent. TCR beta CDR3 regions were amplified from RNA transcripts. The first round of RT-PCR for the TCR CDR3 was performed with the HTBI primer set and the Qiagen OneStep RT-PCR kit. Libraries were constructed in a second round of multiplex PCR, after which size selection and purification were performed. Libraries were sequenced paired-end with 100 bp reads on an Illumina HiSeq2000. Per the source publication's procedure: SOAPnuke was used to process the raw data, throwing out any read that contained adapters or uncalled bases, had a mean Phred below 15, or lacked an exact constant-primer or identifier match. COPE v1.2.5 was used to merge high-quality paired reads, and clonotypes were defined as unique nucleotide sequences. Clonotypes were aligned to IMGT TRBV, TRBD and TRBJ reference segments using MiTCR v1.1. The analysis was restricted to V-J combinations with a frequency above 0.0001, which together covered 99.2% of the repertoires. The TCS score was defined as F50 (clonal expansion) divided by E x V (chaos), with BLOSUM62-based TCRdist calculated between CDR3 peptides within each V-J. Welch's t-statistics and random forest reduced fewer than 550 V-J features to 13, which were used in a naive Bayes classifier (R e1071). Using fastp trimming at Q25 and MiXCR clonotype assembly, TCRdb reanalyzed the public sequencing data and kept in-frame beta chains. Rows are combined by CDR3 protein, so each entry shows the most common genes and DNA. The V and J calls were determined by TCRdb, not by the authors. Counted in this sample were hundreds of thousands of distinct CDR3 sequences; 46% of them appeared once. Jointly, the top ten make up approximately 8.2% of the sample.

The CDR3, from cysteine to phenylalanine, totals 15 residues. Only the CDR3 portion is preserved as DNA: 45 bases, with reading frame beginning at the first base. Trimming takes 5 bases off V and 4 bases off J; junction bases not matched to a gene: 4. CDR1 is given as SGHTA and CDR2 as FQGTGA, both from the germline V gene. This record comes from a study of T cells in Graves' hyperthyroidism and ophthalmopathy (dated by TCRdb to about 2019). Turning to the overall study: A discovery cohort of about a hundred patients, roughly 45 with Graves' ophthalmopathy and over 55 with stable Graves' hyperthyroidism, was used to find distinguishing TCR V-J signatures. Prospective prediction of ophthalmopathy was tested in an independent validation cohort of 18 to 20 hyperthyroidism patients and 17 patients who later progressed to ophthalmopathy. The approximately 98 discovery patients were randomly divided into training and test sets at a 7:3 ratio. Thyroid tissue and blood T-cell repertoires from more than five Graves' hyperthyroidism patients were also compared in the study. Following sampling, methimazole starting at 30 mg daily was given to hyperthyroidism patients, and high-dose intravenous methylprednisolone was given to ophthalmopathy patients. TCR Vbeta CDR3 sequencing of some 140 peripheral blood samples (fewer than 45 ophthalmopathy, about 74 hyperthyroidism and approximately 17 progressor patients) is reported in the paper.

Stable Graves' hyperthyroidism was defined as no progression to ophthalmopathy during 18 months of follow-up. Hyperthyroidism patients were newly diagnosed, with disease duration under 2 months, and aged 18 to 65 years. Exclusion was applied to patients with uncontrolled infections, other autoimmune diseases, pregnancy or lactation. Clinical symptoms, serum thyroxine and TRAb, thyroid ultrasound, and orbital computed tomography formed the basis for the diagnoses. Total RNA was extracted using Trizol reagent, and RNA quality was assessed on an Agilent 2100 Bioanalyzer. The study at large found these results: A model built on a 13 V-J signature distinguished ophthalmopathy from stable hyperthyroidism, reaching 87.88% sensitivity and around 81% specificity in cross-validation and 80%/75% in testing. In validation, progression to ophthalmopathy was predicted by the model with almost 71% sensitivity and 72.22% specificity, a median of approximately 6.5 months before onset. No statistical method was used to set the sample size in advance, and investigators knew the group allocation. Most expanded thyroid clonotypes (frequency above 0.001) were also detected in blood, a finding suggesting that blood repertoires may reflect thyroid immune responses.

The clonotype originates from a woman younger than 35 with Graves' hyperthyroidism. Donor details come from another sample of the same person, matched by shared clones. Source material: peripheral blood or thyroid tissue (not recorded which). The rearranged chain carries TRBV7-3 and TRBJ1-6; TRBD1 fits 8 bases in the junction. The nucleotide sequence is given as TGTGCCAGCAGCCCGGGACAGGTGTATAATTCACCCCTCCACTTT. Its protein is CASSPGQVYNSPLHF.